Included here is one T cell receptor (beta chain) sequence, with context. How the authors handled the data: By means of reference gene primer amplification, nucleated cell counts were estimated. Measured with immunoSEQ multiplex PCR; TCRdb has only the in-frame clones, and not every one. Clone size and V and J calls were adopted from that table, with D and trimming inferred from the DNA. The sample shows some 240,000 clones, about 85% of them seen only once. The data derive from a study of blood T cell repertoires in COVID-19. CDR3 length: 16 amino acids. Germline V CDR1 and CDR2: MRHNA, SNTAGT. The trim removed 2 bases at V and 7 bases at J, leaving 9 bases unmatched. Those enrolled, adults aged roughly 18 to 90 years, came from around 25 US areas. Participants' own reports of clinical history determined their cohort assignment. Exposed study participants had met a COVID-19 case within 2 weeks before entry.

V and J are TRBV6-4 and TRBJ2-2; 8 bases line up with TRBD1. The TCR was taken from a woman in her forties or fifties who had been exposed to COVID-19. Source material: PBMCs or T cells enriched from blood (not recorded which). The CDR3 loop reads CASSDLGQGGSGELFF. CDR3 coding DNA: TGTGCCAGCAGTGACCTCGGACAGGGAGGTAGCGGGGAGCTGTTTTTT.